What follows are 17 T cell receptor beta chains derived from one specimen sequenced in a study of T cell responses to AZD1222 COVID-19 vaccine. Sequencing was performed with immunoSEQ multiplex PCR; in TCRdb, only in-frame clones are kept and a portion is missing. The table lists around 130,000 clones, about 93% of them singletons. The material was peripheral blood, obtained on day 0 of AZD1222 vaccination. The receptors come from an adult in good health.

Concerning this clone itself: One junction end disagrees with the germline gene, perhaps due to a read error. The chain links TRBV6-6 to TRBJ1-3; 9 positions match TRBD1. CDR3 length: 12 amino acids. The germline V gene has CDR1 MNHNY and CDR2 SVGAGI (reference sequence). CDR3 residues: CASSPGDRVLWF. In nucleotides, the CDR3 is TGTGCCAGCAGCCCAGGGGACAGGGTACTTTGGTTT.

The V gene is TRBV6-6, the J gene TRBJ2-2; 13 bases fit TRBD2. Trimming at V came to 5 bases and at J to 4 bases, leaving 1 base not matched to a gene. The CDR3 spans 15 residues. Germline CDR1 and CDR2: MNHNY and SVGAGI (reference sequence). CDR3 in amino acids: CASSRTSGGTGELFF. CDR3 in DNA: TGTGCCAGCAGTAGGACTAGCGGGGGCACCGGGGAGCTGTTTTTT.

This rearrangement joins TRBV5-5 to TRBJ1-3; D unclear. Germline values: CDR1 SGHKS, CDR2 YYEKEE (reference sequence). V lost 4 bases, J lost 0 bases, and 11 bases lay in between. This CDR3 is built from 15 residues. The CDR3 sequence is CASSRRMSSGNTIYF. CDR3 DNA: TGTGCCAGCAGCCGACGCATGAGCTCTGGAAACACCATATATTTT. Full variable domain (remainder filled in from reference TRBV5-5 and TRBJ1-3): DAGVTQSPTHLIKTRGQQVTLRCSPISGHKSVSWYQQVLGQGPQFIFQYYEKEERGRGNFPDRFSARQFPNYSSELNVNALLLGDSALYLCASSRRMSSGNTIYFGEGSWLTVV.

This clone was picked up one time. The sample holds other DNA sequences that translate to the same CDR3. The chain is built from TRBV18 and TRBJ1-5; no definite D call. The CDR3 consists of 13 residues. Germline CDR1 is KGHSH and CDR2 is LQKENI. V dropped 2 bases and J dropped 1 base, with 3 bases sitting between them. The CDR3 nucleotides are TGTGCCAGCTCACCAGGGAGCAATCAGCCCCAGCATTTT. Its protein product is CASSPGSNQPQHF.

The chain joins TRBV6-5 to TRBJ2-2; D gene uncertain. This CDR3 is built from 12 residues. V lost 7 bases and J 7 bases, leaving 10 bases between the germline ends. Germline CDR1 and CDR2: MNHEY and SVGAGI. The CDR3 nucleotides are TGTGCCAGCAAAGGGTTGGGCGGGGAGCTGTTTTTT. Translation: CASKGLGGELFF.

The rearrangement joins TRBV18 to TRBJ1-2; unclear D gene. The CDR3 totals 12 residues. With 2 bases removed from V and 8 bases from J, the gap between germline ends came to 9 bases. Germline CDR1 KGHSH, CDR2 LQKENI. Here the CDR3 DNA reads TGTGCCAGCTCACCAGCGGAGGTCGGCTACACCTTC. This encodes CASSPAEVGYTF.

The V gene is TRBV7-9, the J gene TRBJ1-1; possible D gene TRBD1, 5 bases. Trimming stripped 4 bases from V and 7 bases from J, with 13 bases between. CDR3 length: 13 residues. Germline values: CDR1 SEHNR, CDR2 FQNEAQ (reference sequence). The CDR3 loop is CASSSNRDFEAFF. The CDR3 DNA is TGTGCCAGCAGCTCAAACCGGGACTTTGAAGCTTTCTTT.

A few counts support this clone. The chain carries TRBV9 and TRBJ2-5; the D gene is possibly TRBD1 (6 bases). In germline, CDR1 is SGDLS, CDR2 YYNGEE. The CDR3 runs to 14 residues. Between the trimmed V and J ends, which lost 7 bases and 2 bases, there was a span of 15 bases. CDR3: CASARRTGQETQYF. The DNA for the CDR3 is TGTGCCAGCGCCCGTCGTACAGGGCAAGAGACCCAGTACTTC.

The rearrangement links TRBV25-1 to TRBJ2-7; D unresolved. Looked up from germline, CDR1 is MGHDK and CDR2 is SYGVNS. Between the trimmed V and J ends, which lost 5 bases and 7 bases, there was a span of 9 bases. The CDR3 runs 11 residues. The CDR3 coding sequence is TGTGCCAGCAGTAAGGGTCGGGAGCAGTACTTC. Protein product: CASSKGREQYF.

The chain employs TRBV2 and TRBJ2-5, with D possibly matching TRBD2 (6 bases). Germline V CDR1 and CDR2: SNHLY, FYNNEI. The CDR3 is 14 amino acids. V was shortened by 3 bases and J by 4 bases, with 12 bases between the two germline ends. The CDR3 loop is CASSDSGGTETQYF. The CDR3 DNA is TGTGCCAGCAGTGATTCTGGCGGGACAGAGACCCAGTACTTC.

The V and J genes are TRBV9 and TRBJ2-3, with D possibly matching TRBD2 (5 bases). Trimming took off 0 bases at V and 6 bases at J, with 14 bases between the two ends. The V gene's germline CDR1 is SGDLS and CDR2 YYNGEE. The CDR3 extends over 15 amino acids. The CDR3 loop reads CASSVEELSGDTQYF. Written as DNA, the CDR3 is TGTGCCAGCAGCGTAGAAGAATTATCGGGGGATACGCAGTATTTT.

This clone was seen only once. The rearrangement uses TRBV25-1 and TRBJ1-2, with no clear D. V was cut by 1 base and J by 5 bases, with 5 bases left in between. The germline V gene has CDR1 MGHDK and CDR2 SYGVNS. CDR3 length: 12 amino acids. CDR3 amino acids: CASSESRYGYTF. The CDR3 nucleotides read TGTGCCAGCAGTGAATCGCGGTATGGCTACACCTTC.

CDR3 nucleotide sequence: TGTGCCAGCAGTTACGAGGGACGCGAGGATTCACCCCTCCACTTT. As protein: CASSYEGREDSPLHF. The chain is built from TRBV6-5 and TRBJ1-6, with D possibly TRBD1 on 5 matching bases. CDR3 length: 15 residues. Looked up from germline, CDR1 is MNHEY and CDR2 is SVGAGI. Trimming removed 2 bases at V and 8 bases at J, with 13 bases between.

The chain has TRBV15 and TRBJ2-6, with D perhaps TRBD1 or TRBD2 (5 bases each). Germline V gene lookup returns CDR1 LNHNV and CDR2 YYDKDF (reference sequence). Trimming removed 6 bases at V and 0 bases at J, with 9 bases between. This CDR3 has 15 amino acids. The CDR3 coding sequence is TGTGCCACCAGGAGGGACGTCTCTGGGGCCAACGTCCTGACTTTC. Translation gives CATRRDVSGANVLTF.

J is TRBJ1-5 and V is TRBV16; possibly TRBD1 for D (5 bases). Germline CDR1 KGHSY, CDR2 FQNENV. The CDR3 length is 14 residues. V was pared by 2 bases and J by 5 bases, with 10 bases between. The CDR3 protein is CASSQSQGDQPQHF. For the CDR3, the DNA is TGTGCCAGCAGCCAAAGTCAGGGCGATCAGCCCCAGCATTTT.

The chain uses TRBV6-5 and TRBJ1-6; D not resolved. Germline CDR1 and CDR2: MNHEY and SVGAGI. Deletions cut 8 bases from V and 6 bases from J, with 17 bases between. The CDR3 runs 15 residues. CDR3 nucleotides: TGTGCCAGCCATCTTAGGGAAGGGAGTAATTCACCCCTCCACTTT. Its translation: CASHLREGSNSPLHF.

The chain employs TRBV13 and TRBJ2-1; D might be TRBD1 (5 bases). Germline V CDR1 and CDR2: PRHDT, FYEKMQ (reference sequence). Deletions cut 7 bases from V and 5 bases from J, with 15 bases between. CDR3 length: 14 residues. The CDR3 sequence: CASTQGVVDNEQFF. The DNA of the CDR3 is TGTGCCAGCACCCAAGGGGTAGTCGACAATGAGCAGTTCTTC. Combining the CDR3 with reference TRBV13 and TRBJ2-1 gives the whole variable domain AAGVIQSPRHLIKEKRETATLKCYPIPRHDTVYWYQQGPGQDPQFLISFYEKMQSDKGSIPDRFSAQQFSDYHSELNMSSLELGDSALYFCASTQGVVDNEQFFGPGTRLTVL.